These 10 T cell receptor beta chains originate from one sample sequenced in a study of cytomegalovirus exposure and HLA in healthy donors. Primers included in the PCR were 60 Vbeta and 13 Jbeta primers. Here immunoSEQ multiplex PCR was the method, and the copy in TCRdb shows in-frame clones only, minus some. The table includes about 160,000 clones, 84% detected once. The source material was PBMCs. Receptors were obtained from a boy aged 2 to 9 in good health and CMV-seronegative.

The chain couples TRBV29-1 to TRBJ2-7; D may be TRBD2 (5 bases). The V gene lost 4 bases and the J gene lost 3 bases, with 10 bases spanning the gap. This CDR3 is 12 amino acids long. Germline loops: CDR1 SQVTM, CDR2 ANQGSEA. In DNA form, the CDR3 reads TGCAGCGTTGCCAGCGGATACTACGAGCAGTACTTC. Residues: CSVASGYYEQYF.

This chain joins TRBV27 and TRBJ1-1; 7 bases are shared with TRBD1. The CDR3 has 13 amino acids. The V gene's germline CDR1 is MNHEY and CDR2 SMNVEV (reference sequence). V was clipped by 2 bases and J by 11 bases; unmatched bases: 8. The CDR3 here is CASSLDRASGAFF. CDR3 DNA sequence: TGTGCCAGCAGTTTAGACAGGGCAAGCGGGGCTTTCTTT.

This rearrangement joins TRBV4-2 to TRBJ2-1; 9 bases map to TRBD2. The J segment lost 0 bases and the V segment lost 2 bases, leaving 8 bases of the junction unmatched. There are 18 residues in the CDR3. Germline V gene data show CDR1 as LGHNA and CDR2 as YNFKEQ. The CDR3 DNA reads TGTGCCAGCAGCCAAAATAGCGGGAGTGCGAGCTCCTACAATGAGCAGTTCTTC. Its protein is CASSQNSGSASSYNEQFF.

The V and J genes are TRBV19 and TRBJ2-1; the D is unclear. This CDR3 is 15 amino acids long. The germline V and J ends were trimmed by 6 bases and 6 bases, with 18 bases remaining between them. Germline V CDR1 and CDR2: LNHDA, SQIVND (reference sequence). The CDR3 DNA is TGTGCCAGTAGCCCTCTCCTCTTTAGCCCCAATGAGCAGTTCTTC. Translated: CASSPLLFSPNEQFF.

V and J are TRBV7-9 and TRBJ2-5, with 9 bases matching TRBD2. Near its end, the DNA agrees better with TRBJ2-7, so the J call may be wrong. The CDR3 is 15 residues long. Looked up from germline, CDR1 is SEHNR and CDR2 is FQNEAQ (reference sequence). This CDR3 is CASIRSGRPAYEQYF. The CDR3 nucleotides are TGTGCCAGCATACGGAGCGGGAGGCCAGCCTACGAGCAGTACTTC.

CDR3 amino acids: CASSYQDRDGGEQYF. The CDR3 region has the DNA TGTGCCAGCAGTTACCAGGACAGGGACGGGGGTGAGCAGTACTTC. The chain uses TRBV6-6 and TRBJ2-7, with 8 bases aligning to TRBD1. Germline V gene data show CDR1 as MNHNY and CDR2 as SVGAGI (reference sequence). This CDR3 is built from 15 residues. V was pared by 2 bases and J by 7 bases, with 10 bases of the junction left unmatched.

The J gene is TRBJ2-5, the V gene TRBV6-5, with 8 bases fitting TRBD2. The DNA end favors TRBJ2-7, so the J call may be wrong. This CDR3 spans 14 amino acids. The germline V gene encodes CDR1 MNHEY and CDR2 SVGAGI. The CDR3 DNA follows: TGTGCCAGCAAGGAGCGGGAGAGTTTCTACGAGCAGTACTTC. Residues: CASKERESFYEQYF.

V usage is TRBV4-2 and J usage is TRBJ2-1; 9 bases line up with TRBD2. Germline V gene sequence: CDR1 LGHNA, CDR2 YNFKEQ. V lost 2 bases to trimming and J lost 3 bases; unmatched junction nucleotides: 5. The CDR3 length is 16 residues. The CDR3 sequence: CASSQFGREGYNEQFF. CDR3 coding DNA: TGTGCCAGCAGCCAATTTGGGCGGGAGGGCTACAATGAGCAGTTCTTC.

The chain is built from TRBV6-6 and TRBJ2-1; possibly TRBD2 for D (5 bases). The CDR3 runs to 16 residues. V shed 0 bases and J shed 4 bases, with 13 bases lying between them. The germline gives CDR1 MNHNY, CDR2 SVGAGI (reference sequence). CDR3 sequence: CASSYSIEGAYNEQFF. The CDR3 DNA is TGTGCCAGCAGTTACTCGATTGAGGGAGCGTACAATGAGCAGTTCTTC.

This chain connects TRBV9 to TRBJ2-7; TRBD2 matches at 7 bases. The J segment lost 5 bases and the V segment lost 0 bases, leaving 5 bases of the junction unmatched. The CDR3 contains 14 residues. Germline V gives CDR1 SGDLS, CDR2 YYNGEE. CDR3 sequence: CASSVGGSSNEQYF. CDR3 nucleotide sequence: TGTGCCAGCAGCGTAGGCGGGAGTAGTAACGAGCAGTACTTC.